This T cell receptor (beta chain) was observed in a study of T cells after yellow fever vaccination (dated by TCRdb to the late 2010s). General notes on the study: The SMART-Seq v4 Ultra Low Input RNA kit was used to prepare libraries from fractions with low cell numbers. Bulk TCR alpha and beta repertoires were sequenced longitudinally to track T-cell clones before and after primary and booster YFV17D yellow fever vaccination. Two healthy male donors made up the cohort, one aged 18 to 30 years and the other aged 30 to 40 years. Bulk PBMC replicates and cell subsets were isolated from blood drawn at multiple timepoints before and after both primary and secondary immunization.

The CDR3 covers 13 residues, taking in both the cysteine and the phenylalanine. CDR3 DNA only is kept here, 39 bases in frame from base 1. Per the germline V gene, ENHRY is the CDR1 and SYGVKD is the CDR2. V is pared back by 7 bases and J by 1 base, with 11 bases lying between the germline termini. Remarks on this clonotype: The antigen this receptor binds is unknown. No clone much larger than this one lies a single base away; base qualities are absent.

TCR cDNA was synthesized by 5'RACE template switching, which introduced a universal primer site and unique molecular identifiers. Priming of cDNA synthesis was performed from both the TCR alpha and TCR beta constant segments. Libraries were amplified in two PCR steps, with sample barcodes and sequencing adapters added in the second step. Sequencing of libraries was performed on Illumina HiSeq 2500 (2x100 bp) or NovaSeq (2x150 bp). Turning to the authors' computational methods: Demultiplexing of reads and collapsing into UMI consensus sequences were performed with MIGEC, and V(D)J alignment was carried out with MiXCR. Using edgeR on replicate PBMC samples, clonotypes were called vaccine-responding if FDR was below 0.01 and the log2 fold change was above 5 up to day 15. Bulk clonotypes were assigned CD4 or CD8 identity according to which sequenced CD4 or CD8 repertoire held them at higher abundance. In-frame beta chains were kept once TCRdb had trimmed the public reads at Q25 with fastp and called clones with MiXCR. Rows are unified per CDR3 protein, each entry keeping the most common DNA and genes. None of the V and J calls come from the authors' own analysis; TCRdb made them. The table for this sample lists some 390,000 distinct CDR3 sequences; 6.2% of them were counted only once. The top ten constitute approximately 16% of the sample.

According to the study, the label for this sample's treatment or condition signals: live attenuated yellow fever vaccine strain. At every blood-draw timepoint, two biological replicates of bulk PBMCs were collected. PBMCs were isolated from peripheral blood using a standard Ficoll-Paque protocol. RNA was extracted with TriZol from bulk PBMCs, CD4 and CD8 fractions, and dextramer-positive and dextramer-negative fractions. Summary of the overall study and its limitations: A small share of clonotypes was detected in both CD4 and CD8 compartments, with the overlap likely arising from convergent recombination. Computational filtering was needed because FACS-sorted repertoires could contain abundant contaminating clonotypes from the bulk population. Only a couple of donors were included in the study, so the extent to which the findings can be generalized is limited. Compared with the primary T-cell response, the secondary T-cell response was faster but weaker, reaching its peak on day 5 rather than on day 15. Most clones expanded after primary vaccination were re-detected after the booster (around 96% of CD4 and 88% of CD8), suggesting broad memory maintenance.

The source of this sequence is a man younger than 40 who received the YFV17D yellow fever vaccine. The starting material was PBMCs, obtained 5 days after the yellow fever booster vaccination. The rearrangement combines TRBV10-3 with TRBJ2-7, with the D gene not clear enough to name. The DNA sequence is TGTGCCATCATCGACTCCTGGTCCTACGAGCAGTACTTC. Translated, it reads CAIIDSWSYEQYF.